This TCR beta chain is drawn from a study of blood T cells in healthy people across ages. Study background: In model experiments, template switching was able to capture about one barcoded beta molecule for every two T cells that were present.

Trimming removed 1 base from V and 7 bases from J, with 11 bases in between. The germline CDR1 and CDR2 sequences are SGHDN and FVKESK. The CDR3 totals 15 residues. Overall study findings and caveats: Conclusively comparing naive with antigen-experienced cells was impossible with unsorted PBMCs.

Points on this clonotype: The target antigen is unknown.

Sample-barcoded 5' priming and a J-beta primer mix drove a second PCR of roughly 6 to 12 cycles. Unique molecular identifiers of 12 random nucleotides labeled each cDNA. TCRdb reanalysed the 5' RACE reads using MiXCR and keeps one entry per CDR3 protein. Of over 1.5 million distinct CDR3 sequences in the sample, around half are singletons; the top ten hold roughly 2%. This clonotype originated in a woman aged 40 to 50 in good health. V and J are TRBV14 and TRBJ1-6, with no clear D. Sequencing was performed on blood. The CDR3 DNA sequence: TGTGCCAGCAGCCAAGCACACTTAGAGAATTCACCCCTCCACTTT. As protein: CASSQAHLENSPLHF.